Below, one T cell receptor (beta chain) is given with its context. Authors' data handling: Nucleated cell number was recorded as an estimate derived from reference gene primer amplification. Sequencing was performed with immunoSEQ multiplex PCR; in TCRdb, only in-frame clones are kept and a portion is missing. V, J and clone size are those of that table, while D and trimming were read from the DNA. Found here are around 260,000 clones, more than 80% of them singletons; the top ten hold around 3%. Germline values: CDR1 SGDLS, CDR2 YYNGEE. V lost 4 bases to trimming and J lost 0 bases, with 13 bases between them. The CDR3 runs to 15 residues. The data were taken from a study of blood T cell repertoires in COVID-19. Turning to the study itself: In each case, the material was cDNA or gDNA derived from T cells, B-cell-depleted T cells, or PBMCs.

This chain links TRBV9 with TRBJ1-2; D is unresolved. The origin of this receptor is a woman aged 25 to 45 with active or convalescent COVID-19. Sequencing used peripheral blood. As DNA, the CDR3 is TGTGCCAGCAGCCTGACGGCGGCTTCTAACTATGGCTACACCTTC. Residues: CASSLTAASNYGYTF.